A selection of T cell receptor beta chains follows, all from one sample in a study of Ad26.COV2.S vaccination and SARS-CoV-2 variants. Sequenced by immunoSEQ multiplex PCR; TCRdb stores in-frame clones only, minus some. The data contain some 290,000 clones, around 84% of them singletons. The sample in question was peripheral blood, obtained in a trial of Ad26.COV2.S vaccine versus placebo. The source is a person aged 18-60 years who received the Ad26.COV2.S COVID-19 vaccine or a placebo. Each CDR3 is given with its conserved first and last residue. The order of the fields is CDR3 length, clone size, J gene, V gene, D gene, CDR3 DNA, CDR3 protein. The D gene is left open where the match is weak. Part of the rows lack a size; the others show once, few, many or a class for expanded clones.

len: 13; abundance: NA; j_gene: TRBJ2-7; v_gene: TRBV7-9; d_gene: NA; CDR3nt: TGTGCCAGCAGCTTAGCGGGGGTTCGCGAGCAGTACTTC; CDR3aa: CASSLAGVREQYF
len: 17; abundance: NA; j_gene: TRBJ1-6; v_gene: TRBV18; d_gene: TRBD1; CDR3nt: TGTGCCAGCTCACCTCAACGGACAGGATCAACGGGTTCACCCCTCCACTTT; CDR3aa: CASSPQRTGSTGSPLHF
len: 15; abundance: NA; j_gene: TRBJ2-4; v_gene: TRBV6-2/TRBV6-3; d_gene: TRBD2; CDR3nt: TGTGCCAGCAGTAGCCCCGGGACTACGAGAAACATTCAGTACTTC; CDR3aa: CASSSPGTTRNIQYF
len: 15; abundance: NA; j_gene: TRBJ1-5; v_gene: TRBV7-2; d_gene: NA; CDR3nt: TGTGCCAGCAGCTTAGAATTACAGGTCGGTCAGCCCCAGCATTTT; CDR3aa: CASSLELQVGQPQHF
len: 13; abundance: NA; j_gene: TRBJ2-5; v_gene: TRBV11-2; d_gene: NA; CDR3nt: TGTGCCAGCAGCTTTACAGGGACGGAGACCCAGTACTTC; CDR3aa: CASSFTGTETQYF
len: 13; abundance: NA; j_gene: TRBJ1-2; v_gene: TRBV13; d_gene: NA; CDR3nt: TGTGCCAGCAGCCCGCAGGCGGCCGGGGGCTACACCTTC; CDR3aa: CASSPQAAGGYTF
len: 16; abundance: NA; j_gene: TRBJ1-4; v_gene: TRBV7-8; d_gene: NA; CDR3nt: TGTGCCAGCAGCTTAGAGTCTGGCCGTGGCGGTGAAAAACTGTTTTTT; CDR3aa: CASSLESGRGGEKLFF
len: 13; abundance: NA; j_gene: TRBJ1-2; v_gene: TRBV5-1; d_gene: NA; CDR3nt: TGCGCCAGCAGCTTGGACAGTTCTTATGGCTACACCTTC; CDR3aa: CASSLDSSYGYTF
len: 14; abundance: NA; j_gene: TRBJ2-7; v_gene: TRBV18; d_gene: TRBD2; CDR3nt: TGTGCCAGCTCACCTCCCGGGAGGAGCTACGAGCAGTACTTC; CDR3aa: CASSPPGRSYEQYF
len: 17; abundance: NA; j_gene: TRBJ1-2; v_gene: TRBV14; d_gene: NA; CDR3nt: TGTGCCAGCAGCCAGGGTACAAACTACGGGACCCTGAATGGCTACACCTTC; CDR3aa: CASSQGTNYGTLNGYTF
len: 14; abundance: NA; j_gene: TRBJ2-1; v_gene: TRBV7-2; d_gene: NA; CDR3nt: TGTGCCAGCAGCTTACGGCGGCTTGACAATGAGCAGTTCTTC; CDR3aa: CASSLRRLDNEQFF
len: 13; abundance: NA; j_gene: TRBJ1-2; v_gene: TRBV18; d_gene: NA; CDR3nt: TGTGCCAGCTCACCACCGGGACCGACTAGCTACACCTTC; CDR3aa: CASSPPGPTSYTF
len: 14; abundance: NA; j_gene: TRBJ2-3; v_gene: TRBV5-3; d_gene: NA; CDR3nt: TGTGCCAGAAGCGGGGACTTCGACACAGATACGCAGTATTTT; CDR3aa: CARSGDFDTDTQYF
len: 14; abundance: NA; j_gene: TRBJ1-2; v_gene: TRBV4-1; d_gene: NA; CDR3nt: TGCGCCAGCAGCGGCTGGTCTTTGATGACAGGCTACACCTTC; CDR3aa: CASSGWSLMTGYTF
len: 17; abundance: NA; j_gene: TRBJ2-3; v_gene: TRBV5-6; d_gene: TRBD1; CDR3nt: TGTGCCAGCAGCTCAGGGGGCCTCTGGTTGAGCACAGATACGCAGTATTTT; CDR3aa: CASSSGGLWLSTDTQYF
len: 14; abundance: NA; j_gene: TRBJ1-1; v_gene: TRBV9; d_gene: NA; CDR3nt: TGTGCCAGCAGCGTAGAGGGGGGTAGGTCTGAAGCTTTCTTT; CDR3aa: CASSVEGGRSEAFF
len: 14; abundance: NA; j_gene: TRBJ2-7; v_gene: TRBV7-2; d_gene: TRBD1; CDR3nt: TGTGCCAGCAGCAAGAGACAGGGTGTAGACGAGCAGTACTTC; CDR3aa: CASSKRQGVDEQYF
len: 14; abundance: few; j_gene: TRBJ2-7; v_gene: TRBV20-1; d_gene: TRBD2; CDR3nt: TGCAGTGCTAGTAAGCGGGGGATACACTACGAGCAGTACTTC; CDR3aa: CSASKRGIHYEQYF
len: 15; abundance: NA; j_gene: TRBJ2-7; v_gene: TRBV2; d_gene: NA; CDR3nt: TGTGCCAGCAGTCTATACAGGGACCTATCCTACGAGCAGTACTTC; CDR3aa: CASSLYRDLSYEQYF
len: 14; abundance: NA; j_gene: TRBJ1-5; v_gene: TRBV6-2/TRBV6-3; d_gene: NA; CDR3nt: TGTGCCAGCAGCCAACCGAAGTATCAGGAGCCCCAGCATTTT; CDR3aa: CASSQPKYQEPQHF
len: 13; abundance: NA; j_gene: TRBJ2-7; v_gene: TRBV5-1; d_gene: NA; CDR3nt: TGCGCCAGCACCCAACCGGGTTTCTACGAGCAGTACTTC; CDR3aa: CASTQPGFYEQYF
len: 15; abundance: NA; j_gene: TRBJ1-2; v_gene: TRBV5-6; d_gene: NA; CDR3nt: TGTGCCAGCAGGGCAGAGAGGAAACTTAACTATGGCTACACCTTC; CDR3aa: CASRAERKLNYGYTF
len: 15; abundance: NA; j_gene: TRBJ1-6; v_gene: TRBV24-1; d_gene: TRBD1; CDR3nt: TGTGCCACCAGTAAGGACAGGCTGGGGCCTTCACCCCTCCACTTT; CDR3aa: CATSKDRLGPSPLHF
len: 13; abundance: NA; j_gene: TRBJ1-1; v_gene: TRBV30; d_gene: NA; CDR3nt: TGTGCCTGGAGTGACCGGTGGGACACTGAAGCTTTCTTT; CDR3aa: CAWSDRWDTEAFF
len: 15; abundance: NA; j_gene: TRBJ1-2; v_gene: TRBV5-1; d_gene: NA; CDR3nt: TGCGCCAGCAGCCCAGGGGATAGGCGGAACTATGGCTACACCTTC; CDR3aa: CASSPGDRRNYGYTF
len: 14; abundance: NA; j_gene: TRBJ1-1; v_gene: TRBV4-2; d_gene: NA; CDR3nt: TGTGCCAGCAGCCAAGAGGGAAGGTACACTGAAGCTTTCTTT; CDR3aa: CASSQEGRYTEAFF